Below, one T cell receptor beta chain is given with its context. These data belong to a study of blood T cell repertoires in COVID-19. Study at large: Acute-phase and convalescent COVID-19 samples originated in the United States, Italy and Spain. Sources were T cells, B-cell-depleted T cells, or PBMCs; the material itself was cDNA or gDNA.

Per the authors' pipeline: Amplifying reference gene primers gave estimates of nucleated cell counts. Using immunoSEQ multiplex PCR, the repertoire was profiled, and TCRdb retains in-frame clones only, with some absent. V and J calls and clone size come straight from that table; D and trimming were deduced from the DNA. The sample shows about 170,000 clones, roughly nine tenths of them seen only once. Germline assignment: CDR1 LGHNT and CDR2 FRNRAP. V gave up 6 bases and J gave up 3 bases, with 3 bases separating them. CDR3 length equals 12 residues. The J gene is TRBJ2-6, the V gene TRBV12-5; no firm D call. Sequencing was done on a sample of peripheral blood. The sequence was obtained from a man aged 55-75 years with acute or convalescent COVID-19. The CDR3 region has the DNA TGTGCTAGTGGCTATGGGGCCAACGTCCTGACTTTC. It encodes CASGYGANVLTF.